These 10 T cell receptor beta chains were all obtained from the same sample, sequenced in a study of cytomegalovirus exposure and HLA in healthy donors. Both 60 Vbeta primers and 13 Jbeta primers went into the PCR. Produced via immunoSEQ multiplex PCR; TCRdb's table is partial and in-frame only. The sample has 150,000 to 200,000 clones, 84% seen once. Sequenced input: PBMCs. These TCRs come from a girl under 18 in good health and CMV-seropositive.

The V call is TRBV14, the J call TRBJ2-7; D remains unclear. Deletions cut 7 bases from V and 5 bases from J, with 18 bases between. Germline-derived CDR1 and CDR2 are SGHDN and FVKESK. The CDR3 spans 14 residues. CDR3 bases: TGTGCCAGCAAGAGCGTCGAACCCAACCACGAGCAGTACTTC. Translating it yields CASKSVEPNHEQYF.

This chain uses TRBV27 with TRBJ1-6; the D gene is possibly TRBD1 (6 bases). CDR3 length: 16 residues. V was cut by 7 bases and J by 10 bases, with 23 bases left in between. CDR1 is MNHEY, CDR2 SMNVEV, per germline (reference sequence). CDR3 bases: TGTGCCAGCACCCTAACGGCACAGGGAAATATGTCACCCCTCCACTTT. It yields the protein CASTLTAQGNMSPLHF.

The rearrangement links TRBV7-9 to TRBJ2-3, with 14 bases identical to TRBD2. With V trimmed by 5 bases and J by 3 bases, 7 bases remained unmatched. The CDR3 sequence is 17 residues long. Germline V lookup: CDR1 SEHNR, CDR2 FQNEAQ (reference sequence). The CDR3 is CASSVGLAGAVTDTQYF. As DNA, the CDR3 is TGTGCCAGCAGCGTGGGACTAGCGGGGGCCGTTACAGATACGCAGTATTTT.

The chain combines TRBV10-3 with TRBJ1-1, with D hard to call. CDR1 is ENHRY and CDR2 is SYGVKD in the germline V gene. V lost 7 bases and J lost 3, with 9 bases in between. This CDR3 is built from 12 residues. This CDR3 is CAINSGYTEAFF. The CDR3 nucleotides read TGTGCCATCAACTCAGGATACACTGAAGCTTTCTTT.

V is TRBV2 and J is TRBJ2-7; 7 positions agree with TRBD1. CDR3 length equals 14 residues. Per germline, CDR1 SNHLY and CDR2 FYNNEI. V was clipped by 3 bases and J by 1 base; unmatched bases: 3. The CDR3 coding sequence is TGTGCCAGCAGTGATCGGGACAGTTCCTACGAGCAGTACTTC. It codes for CASSDRDSSYEQYF.

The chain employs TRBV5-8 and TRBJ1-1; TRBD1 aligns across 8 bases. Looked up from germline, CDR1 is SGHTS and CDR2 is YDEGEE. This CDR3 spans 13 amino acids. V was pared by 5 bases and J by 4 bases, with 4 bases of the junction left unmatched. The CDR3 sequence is CASRRTGGTEAFF. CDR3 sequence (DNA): TGTGCCAGCAGGCGAACAGGGGGCACTGAAGCTTTCTTT. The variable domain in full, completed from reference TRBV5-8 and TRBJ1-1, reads EAGVTQSPTHLIKTRGQQATLRCSPISGHTSVYWYQQALGLGLQFLLWYDEGEERNRGNFPPRFSGRQFPNYSSELNVNALELEDSALYLCASRRTGGTEAFFGQGTRLTVV.

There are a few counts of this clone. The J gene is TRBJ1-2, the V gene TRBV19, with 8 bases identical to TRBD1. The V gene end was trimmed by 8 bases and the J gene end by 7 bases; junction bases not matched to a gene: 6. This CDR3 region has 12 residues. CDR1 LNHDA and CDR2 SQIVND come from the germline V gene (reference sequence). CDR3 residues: CASWTGLRGYTF. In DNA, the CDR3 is TGTGCCAGTTGGACAGGGCTGCGTGGCTACACCTTC. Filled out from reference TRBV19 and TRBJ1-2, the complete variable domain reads DGGITQSPKYLFRKEGQNVTLSCEQNLNHDAMYWYRQDPGQGLRLIYYSQIVNDFQKGDIAEGYSVSREKKESFPLTVTSAQKNPTAFYLCASWTGLRGYTFGSGTRLTVV.

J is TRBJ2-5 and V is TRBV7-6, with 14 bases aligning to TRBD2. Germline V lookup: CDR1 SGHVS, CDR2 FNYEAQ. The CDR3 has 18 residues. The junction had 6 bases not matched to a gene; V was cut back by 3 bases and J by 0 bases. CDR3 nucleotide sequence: TGTGCCAGCAGCTTTTCGACTAGCGGGGGGGAGTACCAAGAGACCCAGTACTTC. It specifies CASSFSTSGGEYQETQYF.

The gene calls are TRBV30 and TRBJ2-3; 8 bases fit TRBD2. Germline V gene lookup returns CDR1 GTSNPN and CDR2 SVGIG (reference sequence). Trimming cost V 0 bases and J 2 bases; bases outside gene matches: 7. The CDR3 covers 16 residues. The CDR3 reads CAWSVRGGIFTDTQYF. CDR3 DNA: TGTGCCTGGAGTGTACGGGGGGGGATTTTCACAGATACGCAGTATTTT.

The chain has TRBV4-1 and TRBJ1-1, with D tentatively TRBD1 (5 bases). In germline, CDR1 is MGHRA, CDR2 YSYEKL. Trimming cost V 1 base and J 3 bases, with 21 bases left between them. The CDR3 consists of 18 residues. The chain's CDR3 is CASSQVKGIRSPDTEAFF. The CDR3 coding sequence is TGCGCCAGCAGCCAAGTCAAGGGGATTAGAAGTCCAGACACTGAAGCTTTCTTT.